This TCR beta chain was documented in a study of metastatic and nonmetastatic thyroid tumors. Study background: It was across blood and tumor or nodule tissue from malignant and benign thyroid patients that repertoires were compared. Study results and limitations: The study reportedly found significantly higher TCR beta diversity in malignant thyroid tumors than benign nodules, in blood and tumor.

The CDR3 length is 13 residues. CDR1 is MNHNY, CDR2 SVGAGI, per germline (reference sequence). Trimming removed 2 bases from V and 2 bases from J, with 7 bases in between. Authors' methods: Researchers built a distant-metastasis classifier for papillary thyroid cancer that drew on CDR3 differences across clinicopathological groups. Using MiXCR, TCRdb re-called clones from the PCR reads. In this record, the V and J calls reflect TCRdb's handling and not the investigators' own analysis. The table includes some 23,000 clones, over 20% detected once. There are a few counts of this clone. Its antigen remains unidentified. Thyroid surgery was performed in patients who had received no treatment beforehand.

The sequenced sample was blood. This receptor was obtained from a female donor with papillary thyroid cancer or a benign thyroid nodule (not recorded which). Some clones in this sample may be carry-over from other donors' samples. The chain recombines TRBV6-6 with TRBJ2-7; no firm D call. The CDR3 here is CASSYREPYEQYF. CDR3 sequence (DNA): TGTGCCAGCAGTTACAGGGAACCCTACGAGCAGTACTTC.